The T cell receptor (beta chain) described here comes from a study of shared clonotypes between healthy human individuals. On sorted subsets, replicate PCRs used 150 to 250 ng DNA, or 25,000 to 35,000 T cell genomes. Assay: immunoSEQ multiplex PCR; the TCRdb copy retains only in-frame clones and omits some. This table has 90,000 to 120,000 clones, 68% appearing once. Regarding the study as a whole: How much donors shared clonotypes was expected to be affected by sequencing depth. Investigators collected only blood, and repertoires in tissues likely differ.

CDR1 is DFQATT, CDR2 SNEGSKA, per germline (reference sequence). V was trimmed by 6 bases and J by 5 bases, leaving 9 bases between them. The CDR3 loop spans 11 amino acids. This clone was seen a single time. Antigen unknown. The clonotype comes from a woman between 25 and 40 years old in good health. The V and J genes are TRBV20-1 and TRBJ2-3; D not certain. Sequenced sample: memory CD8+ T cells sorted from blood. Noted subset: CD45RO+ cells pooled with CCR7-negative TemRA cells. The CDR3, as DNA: TGCAGTGCCCTGACGGGAGATACGCAGTATTTT. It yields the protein CSALTGDTQYF.